The clone carrying this T cell receptor beta chain was detected only a few times. Its antigen is as yet unknown. The study sequenced cultured CD4+ T cell DNA using the Oncomine TCR Beta short-read assay. TCRdb fed the PCR reads into MiXCR, producing one record per CDR3 protein. The data contain under 25,000 distinct CDR3 sequences, under 60% of them singletons. The treatment: roughly nine-day PBMC culture with coronavirus spike peptide pools or control peptides (ViraFEST assay). The sample is drawn from a study of vaccination and CD4 T cells after COVID-19. Across the whole study: The peptides that stimulated the cells were overlapping spike peptides from SARS-CoV-2, HCoV-NL63, HCoV-OC43 and HCoV-229E. Control cultures, each given a CEFX pool, an HIV-1 Nef pool, or no peptide, were included.

Study conclusions and caveats: Median counts of SARS-CoV-2-reactive clonotypes increased from around 20 to 38; this difference was not significant.

The sequencing used CD4+ T cells from blood, cultured in vitro, collected after SARS-CoV-2 vaccination. This sequence originates from a human donor who had recovered from COVID-19.

The CDR3 DNA is TGTGCCAGCAGCTTCAGCGGCCACTCAAGTGAGCAGTACTTC. Encoded protein: CASSFSGHSSEQYF. The chain couples TRBV7-9 to TRBJ2-7, with D perhaps matching TRBD2 (5 bases). This CDR3 has 14 residues. The V gene's germline CDR1 is SEHNR and CDR2 FQNEAQ (reference sequence). V was shortened by 3 bases and J by 7 bases, with 16 bases between the two germline ends.